The 5 T cell receptor beta chains below all came from one sample that was sequenced in a study of blood T cell repertoires in COVID-19. Using immunoSEQ multiplex PCR, the repertoire was profiled, and TCRdb retains in-frame clones only, with some absent. The top ten hold 15% to 18% of the sample, which has under 300,000 clones, more than 75% seen once. Material for sequencing was PBMCs or T cells enriched from blood (not recorded which). The source of these receptors is a man between 18 and 35 years old who had recovered from COVID-19.

V and J are TRBV4-1 and TRBJ2-1; 13 nucleotides line up with TRBD2. The CDR3 spans 18 residues. The V gene's germline CDR1 is MGHRA and CDR2 YSYEKL. The V segment lost 4 bases and the J segment 0 bases; nucleotides outside the gene matches: 6. The CDR3 protein is CASSLLAGGPSSYNEQFF. As DNA, the CDR3 is TGCGCCAGCAGCCTACTAGCGGGAGGGCCCAGCTCCTACAATGAGCAGTTCTTC.

J is TRBJ1-5 and V is TRBV6-5, with D hard to call. CDR3 length: 12 residues. Trimming took 6 bases from V and 1 from J, leaving 4 bases between them. Germline CDR1 is MNHEY and CDR2 is SVGAGI. The CDR3 here is CASSGSNQPQHF. Written as DNA, the CDR3 is TGTGCCAGCAGCGGGAGCAATCAGCCCCAGCATTTT.

The V and J genes are TRBV10-3 and TRBJ2-3, with a tentative D call TRBD2 (6 bases). CDR1 and CDR2 (germline): ENHRY, SYGVKD. The germline V and J ends were trimmed by 3 bases and 0 bases, with 10 bases remaining between them. This CDR3 contains 15 residues. The CDR3 DNA is TGTGCCATCAGTGACGCTAGCGCCAGCACAGATACGCAGTATTTT. Translation gives CAISDASASTDTQYF.

The chain uses TRBV19 and TRBJ1-5, with D uncertain. The V and J ends lost 4 bases and 0 bases respectively, with 10 bases between them. CDR1 LNHDA and CDR2 SQIVND come from the germline V gene (reference sequence). This CDR3 is built from 15 residues. CDR3 protein: CASSTEEGSNQPQHF. The CDR3 bases are TGTGCCAGTAGTACGGAGGAGGGTAGCAATCAGCCCCAGCATTTT.

The V and J genes are TRBV7-8 and TRBJ2-1; tentative D call: TRBD2 (6 bases). The CDR3 extends over 19 amino acids. V was pared by 0 bases and J by 0 bases, with 18 bases between. CDR1 SGHVS and CDR2 FQNEAQ come from the germline V gene. CDR3 sequence reads: CASSLAYYIAEFSYNEQFF. The CDR3 region has the DNA TGTGCCAGCAGCTTAGCTTACTATATAGCGGAGTTCTCCTACAATGAGCAGTTCTTC.